Sequencing of this TCR beta chain was carried out in a study of shared clonotypes between healthy human individuals. Sequencing used immunoSEQ multiplex PCR; TCRdb keeps in-frame clones, though not all of them. The sample yields about 2 million clones, 85% to 95% seen once. Selected positively for CCR7 and CD45RO-negative, naive CD8 cells excluded terminally differentiated effector memory CD45RA+ cells. HIV-negative, healthy adults without recent acute infections or vaccinations were the donors. The length of the CDR3 is 13 residues. Unmatched junction bases numbered 14, after V lost 3 bases and J lost 17 bases. The germline CDR1 and CDR2 sequences are GTSNPN and SVGIG (reference sequence).

The sequence was collected from a man younger than 35 in good health. The chain joins TRBV30 to TRBJ1-4, with 8 bases lining up with TRBD1. The sample taken for sequencing was naive CD8+ T cells sorted from blood. The CDR3 protein is CAWRGTGLNLCFF. In DNA, the CDR3 is TGTGCCTGGAGGGGGACAGGATTGAATCTATGTTTTTTT.